This record looks at one TCR beta chain sequence and its context. Its antigen remains unidentified. TCR beta libraries were prepared from cDNA with unique molecular identifiers. TCRdb re-analysed the PCR reads in MiXCR, keeping a single row per CDR3 protein. The sample lists a few hundred thousand distinct CDR3 sequences; under 55% were seen once. This entry belongs to a study of post-analysis software for immune sequencing data. In the study overall: Relapsing-remitting, secondary progressive and progressive-relapsing multiple sclerosis courses were included. Study outcomes and limitations: Significantly lower normalized Chao1 diversity was seen in multiple sclerosis patients than in controls.

Sequenced: blood. The sequence came from a girl between 5 and 17 years old with multiple sclerosis.

The CDR3 sequence: CAISSGYSGANVLTF. The CDR3 DNA follows: TGTGCCATCAGTAGCGGCTACTCTGGGGCCAACGTCCTGACTTTC. The V gene is TRBV10-3, the J gene TRBJ2-6, with TRBD2 as a possible D gene (5 bases). V dropped 5 bases and J dropped 0 bases, with 8 bases sitting between them. Germline V lookup: CDR1 ENHRY, CDR2 SYGVKD. This CDR3 is built from 15 residues.